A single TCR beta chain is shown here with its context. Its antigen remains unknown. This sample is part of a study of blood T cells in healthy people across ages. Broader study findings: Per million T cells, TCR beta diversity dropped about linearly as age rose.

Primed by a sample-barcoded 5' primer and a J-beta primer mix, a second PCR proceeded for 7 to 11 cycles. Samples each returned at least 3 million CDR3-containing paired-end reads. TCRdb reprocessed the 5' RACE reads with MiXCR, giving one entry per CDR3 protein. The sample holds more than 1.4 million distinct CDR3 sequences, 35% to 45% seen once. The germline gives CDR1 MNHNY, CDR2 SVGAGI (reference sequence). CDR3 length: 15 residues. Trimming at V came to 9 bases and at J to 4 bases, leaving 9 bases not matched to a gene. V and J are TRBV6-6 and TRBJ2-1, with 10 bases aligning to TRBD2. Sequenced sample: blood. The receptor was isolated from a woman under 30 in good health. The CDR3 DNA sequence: TGTGCCAGTAGTACGACTAGCGGGCCTTACAATGAGCAGTTCTTC. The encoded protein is CASSTTSGPYNEQFF.